The following is a T cell receptor (beta chain) sequence with its context. Its antigen is undetermined. This record comes from a study of T cells after yellow fever vaccination. Whole-study findings and limits: The booster response re-showed most primary clones: about 96% CD4, more than 70% CD8. When the response was secondary, it was weaker but reached its peak faster, day 5 versus 15.

Template switching by 5'RACE produced TCR cDNA, adding a universal primer site and UMIs. Via MiXCR, TCRdb re-called the 5' RACE reads, giving one row per CDR3 protein. The sample lists about 300,000 distinct CDR3 sequences, about 10% occurring once. CDR3 length: 14 residues. V shed 7 bases and J 7 bases; nucleotides not matched to a gene: 12. Per germline, CDR1 SQVTM and CDR2 ANQGSEA. Sample: CD4+ T cells sorted from PBMCs, taken 5 days after the yellow fever booster vaccination. The origin of this receptor is a man aged 18 to 30 who received the YFV17D yellow fever vaccine. The chain joins TRBV29-1 to TRBJ2-1; 8 bases are shared with TRBD2. CDR3 region: CSGERGSGANEQFF. CDR3 bases: TGCAGCGGAGAAAGGGGTAGCGGGGCTAATGAGCAGTTCTTC.